This T cell receptor beta chain is drawn from a study of PD-1 blockade in classical Hodgkin lymphoma. Worth noting for this clone: The antigen is unknown.

Study-level findings and limits: Exclusion was applied to patients who started nivolumab under 1 year after ASCT. Causes of the repertoire differences remain undefined, possibly disease activity or prior therapy.

The data were produced by immunoSEQ multiplex PCR, yet TCRdb's version contains in-frame clones alone and is incomplete. The table records about 30,000 clones, around 71% of them present only once. Trimming took off 0 bases at V and 4 bases at J, with 13 bases between the two ends. Looked up from germline, CDR1 is GTSNPN and CDR2 is SVGIG (reference sequence). CDR3 length equals 15 residues. Autologous stem cell transplantation was followed by relapse in every patient, and brentuximab vedotin exposure varied. The study recorded best responses of complete response, partial response or progressive disease.

The sample was peripheral blood mononuclear cells (PBMCs), taken before the second cycle of nivolumab. This rearrangement joins TRBV30 to TRBJ1-5; D possibly corresponds to TRBD1 (5 bases). The sequence was obtained from a human donor with classical Hodgkin lymphoma. Here the CDR3 DNA reads TGTGCCTGGAGTGTACGAAGGGACCGAAATCAGCCCCAGCATTTT. It yields the protein CAWSVRRDRNQPQHF.